Only a few counts were recorded for the clone carrying this TCR beta chain. The CDR3 spans 14 residues. Per germline, CDR1 SQVTM and CDR2 ANQGSEA. Trimming took off 2 bases at V and 8 bases at J, with 18 bases between the two ends. The data belong to a study of early T cells in non-severe SARS-CoV-2 infection. Individual cDNA molecules each received unique molecular identifiers attached to them. Using its own MiXCR run on the 5' RACE reads, TCRdb lists one record per CDR3 protein. There are roughly 29,000 distinct CDR3 sequences in the sample; around 3% occur only once, and 0.55% to 0.9% lies in the top ten.

This clonotype originated in an adult who was a healthcare worker with PCR-confirmed SARS-CoV-2 infection or an uninfected control (not recorded which). Sequenced input: whole blood. This chain joins TRBV29-1 and TRBJ1-2, with unresolved D. The CDR3 nucleotides read TGCAGCGTTGAATCCCCACCCAAAGCGCAAGGCTACACCTTC. Its protein product is CSVESPPKAQGYTF.